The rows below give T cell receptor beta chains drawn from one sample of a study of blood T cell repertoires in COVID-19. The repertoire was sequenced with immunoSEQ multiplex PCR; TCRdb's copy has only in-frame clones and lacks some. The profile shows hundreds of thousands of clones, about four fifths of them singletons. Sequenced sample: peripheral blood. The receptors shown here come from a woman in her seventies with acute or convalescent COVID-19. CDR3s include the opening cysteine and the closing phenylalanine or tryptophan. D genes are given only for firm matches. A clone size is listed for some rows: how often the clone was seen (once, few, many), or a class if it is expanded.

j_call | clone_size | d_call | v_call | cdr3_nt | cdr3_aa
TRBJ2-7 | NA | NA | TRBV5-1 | TGCGCCAGCAGCTTGGCGGTTTTTAACTACGAGCAGTACTTC | CASSLAVFNYEQYF
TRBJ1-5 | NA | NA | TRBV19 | TGTGCCAGTAGTGTTAACAATCAGCCCCAGCATTTT | CASSVNNQPQHF
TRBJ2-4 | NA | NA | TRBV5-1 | TGCGCCAGCAGCTTGGGCGGCAGGACTAAAAACATTCAGTACTTC | CASSLGGRTKNIQYF
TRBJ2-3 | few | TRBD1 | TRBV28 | TGTGCCAGCAGTCCTCGACAGGGATTGGCAGATACGCAGTATTTT | CASSPRQGLADTQYF
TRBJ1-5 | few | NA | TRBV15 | TGTGCCACCGCAGGGGTCAATCAGCCCCAGCATTTT | CATAGVNQPQHF
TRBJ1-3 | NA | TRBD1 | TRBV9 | TGTGCCAGCAGCGGGACAGGCACTGGAAACACCATATATTTT | CASSGTGTGNTIYF
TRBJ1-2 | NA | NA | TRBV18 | TGTGCCAGCTCATCGACTTTGGACAGTTTTGGCTACACCTTC | CASSSTLDSFGYTF
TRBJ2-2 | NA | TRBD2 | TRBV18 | TGTGCCAGCTCACCAAATTTAGCGGGACCCACCGGGGAGCTGTTTTTT | CASSPNLAGPTGELFF
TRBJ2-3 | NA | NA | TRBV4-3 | TGCGCCAGCAGCCAAGATAGGGGTGGCTCAGATACGCAGTATTTT | CASSQDRGGSDTQYF
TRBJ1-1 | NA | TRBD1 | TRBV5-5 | TGTGCCAGCAGCCTACCTATGACAGGGTATACTGAAGCTTTCTTT | CASSLPMTGYTEAFF
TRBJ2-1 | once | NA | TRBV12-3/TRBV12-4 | TGTGCCAGCAGCCGAACTACCTACAATGAGCAGTTCTTC | CASSRTTYNEQFF
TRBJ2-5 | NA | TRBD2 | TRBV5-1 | TGCGCCAGCAGTCGACTAGCGGGGGGACAAGAGACCCAGTACTTC | CASSRLAGGQETQYF
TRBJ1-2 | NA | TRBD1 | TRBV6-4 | TGTGCCAGCAGTGGCCGAGGGGGCGGCCGGCAGGGTGGCTACACCTTC | CASSGRGGGRQGGYTF
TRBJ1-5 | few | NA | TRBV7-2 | TGTGCCAGCAGCCCTATGGGGGGGGCGCGTCAGCCCCAGCATTTT | CASSPMGGARQPQHF
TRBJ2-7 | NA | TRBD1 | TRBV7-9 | TGTGCCAGCAGCTTAGGTGACAGGGGAGAGCAGTACTTC | CASSLGDRGEQYF
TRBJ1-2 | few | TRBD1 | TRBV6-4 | TGTGCCAGCAGTGACACAAACAGGGGCTATGGCTACACCTTC | CASSDTNRGYGYTF
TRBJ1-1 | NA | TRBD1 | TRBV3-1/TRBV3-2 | TGTGCCAGCAGCCAACCGGGACAGACCATGAACACTGAAGCTTTCTTT | CASSQPGQTMNTEAFF
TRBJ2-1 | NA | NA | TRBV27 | TGTGCCAGCAGTTCGATGGGGGCTTACAATGAGCAGTTCTTC | CASSSMGAYNEQFF
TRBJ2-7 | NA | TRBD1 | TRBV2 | TGTGCCAGCAGTGGAGGCAGGGGGCCCTACGAGCAGTACTTC | CASSGGRGPYEQYF
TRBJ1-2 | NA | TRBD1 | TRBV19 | TGTGCCAGTACCCCCGGGACAGGGGGCTTCTATGGCTACACCTTC | CASTPGTGGFYGYTF
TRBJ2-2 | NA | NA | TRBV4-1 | TGCGCCAGCAGCCAAGACTTTGCGAACACCGGGGAGCTGTTTTTT | CASSQDFANTGELFF
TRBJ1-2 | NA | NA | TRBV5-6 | TGTGCCAGCAGCTTATCTAGTGGCTACACCTTC | CASSLSSGYTF
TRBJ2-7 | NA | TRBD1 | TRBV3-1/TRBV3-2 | TGTGCCAGCAGCCAAGACTCGGGACAGACCCGGACCTACGAGCAGTACTTC | CASSQDSGQTRTYEQYF
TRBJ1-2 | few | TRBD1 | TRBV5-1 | TGCGCCAGCAGCCCCGGGACAGCGAGCGCTAACTATGGCTACACCTTC | CASSPGTASANYGYTF